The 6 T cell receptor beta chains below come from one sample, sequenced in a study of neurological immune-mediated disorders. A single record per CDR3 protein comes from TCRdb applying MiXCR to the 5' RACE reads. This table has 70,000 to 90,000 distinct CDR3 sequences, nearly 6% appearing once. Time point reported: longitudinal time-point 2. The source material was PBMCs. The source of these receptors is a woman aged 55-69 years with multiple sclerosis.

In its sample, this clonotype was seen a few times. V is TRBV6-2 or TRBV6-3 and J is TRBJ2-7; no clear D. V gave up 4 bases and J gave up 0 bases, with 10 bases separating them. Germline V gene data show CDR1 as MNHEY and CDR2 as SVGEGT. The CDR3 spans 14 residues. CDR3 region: CASSFLDNSYEQYF. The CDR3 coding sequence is TGTGCCAGCAGTTTCCTTGACAACTCCTACGAGCAGTACTTC.

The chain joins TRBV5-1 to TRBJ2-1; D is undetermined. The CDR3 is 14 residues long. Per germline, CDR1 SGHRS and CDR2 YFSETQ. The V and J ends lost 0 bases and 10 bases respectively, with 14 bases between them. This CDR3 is CASSLGPPTKEQFF. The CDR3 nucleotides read TGCGCCAGCAGCTTGGGGCCCCCCACGAAAGAGCAGTTCTTC.

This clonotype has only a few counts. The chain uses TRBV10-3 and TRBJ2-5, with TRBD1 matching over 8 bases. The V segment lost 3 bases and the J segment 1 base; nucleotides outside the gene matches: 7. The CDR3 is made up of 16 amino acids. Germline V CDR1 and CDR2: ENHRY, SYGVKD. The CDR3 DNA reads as TGTGCCATCAGTGATTTCACAGGGGGTCCCCAAGAGACCCAGTACTTC. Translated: CAISDFTGGPQETQYF.

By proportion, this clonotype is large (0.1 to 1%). Written as DNA, the CDR3 is TGTGCCATCAGTGAGTCGGGACAGTTCGCCGATACGCAGTATTTT. This translates into CAISESGQFADTQYF. The chain combines TRBV10-3 with TRBJ2-3; 7 nucleotides align to TRBD1. V trimming: 0 bases; J trimming: 6 bases; junction bases outside the gene matches: 6. The CDR3 loop spans 15 amino acids. The germline V gene encodes CDR1 ENHRY and CDR2 SYGVKD.

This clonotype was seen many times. This CDR3 is CASSLAQGRGVINGYTF. CDR3 coding DNA: TGTGCCAGCAGTTTAGCGCAGGGCAGGGGGGTGATAAATGGCTACACCTTC. J is TRBJ1-2 and V is TRBV12-3 or TRBV12-4; 7 nucleotides line up with TRBD1. The CDR3 is made up of 17 amino acids. The junction had 13 bases not matched to a gene; V was cut back by 0 bases and J by 6 bases.

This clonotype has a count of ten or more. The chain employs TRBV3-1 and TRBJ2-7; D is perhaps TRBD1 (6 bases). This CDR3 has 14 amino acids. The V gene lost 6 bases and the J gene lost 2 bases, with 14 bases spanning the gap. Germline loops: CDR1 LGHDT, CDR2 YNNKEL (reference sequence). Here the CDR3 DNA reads TGTGCCAGCAGAAGGACAGAGGGGACCTACGAGCAGTACTTC. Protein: CASRRTEGTYEQYF.